One sample yielded the 9 T cell receptor beta chains listed below, sequenced in a study of T cell responses to AZD1222 COVID-19 vaccine (dated by TCRdb to the early 2020s). The library was produced with the immunoSEQ multiplex PCR assay. TCRdb provides this immuneACCESS table in a form limited to in-frame rearrangements. Some clones are lacking; in checked studies, under half of them reflect an unresolved V gene, and why the rest are absent is not known. This sample comprises approximately 89,000 clones, about 92% of them detected only once. Together, the top ten hold 5% to 5.5% of the sample. The sample's time point label, decoded: baseline before first vaccination. The material sequenced was peripheral blood, taken on day 0 of AZD1222 vaccination. All receptors derive from an adult in good health.

The rearrangement uses TRBV7-9 and TRBJ2-1; D is perhaps TRBD1 or TRBD2 (6 bases each). Germline CDR1 SEHNR, CDR2 FQNEAQ (reference sequence). The CDR3 has 17 residues. V lost 1 base to trimming and J lost 4 bases, with 17 bases between them. The CDR3 region is CASSLDRGLAKYNEQFF. CDR3 DNA sequence: TGTGCCAGCAGCTTAGATCGGGGGCTAGCGAAATACAATGAGCAGTTCTTC. The entire variable domain, with the rest obtained from reference TRBV7-9 and TRBJ2-1, is as follows: DTGVSQNPRHKITKRGQNVTFRCDPISEHNRLYWYRQTLGQGPEFLTYFQNEAQLEKSRLLSDRFSAERPKGSFSTLEIQRTEQGDSAMYLCASSLDRGLAKYNEQFFGPGTRLTVL.

The genes are TRBV7-8 and TRBJ2-7; no firm D call. Germline V CDR1 and CDR2: SGHVS, FQNEAQ. Trimming shortened V by 5 bases and J by 4 bases, and 6 bases separated the two germline ends. The CDR3 consists of 11 residues. CDR3 bases: TGTGCCAGCAGCGGGCCTTACGAGCAGTACTTC. This sequence encodes CASSGPYEQYF.

V and J are TRBV28 and TRBJ1-6, with D tentatively TRBD1 (5 bases). The germline gives CDR1 MDHEN, CDR2 SYDVKM. V was shortened by 6 bases and J by 5 bases, with 14 bases between the two germline ends. CDR3 size: 15 residues. CDR3 loop: CASRPGHWNNSPLHF. For the CDR3, the DNA is TGTGCCAGCAGACCAGGACACTGGAATAATTCACCCCTCCACTTT. Full variable domain (rest looked up from reference TRBV28 and TRBJ1-6): DVKVTQSSRYLVKRTGEKVFLECVQDMDHENMFWYRQDPGLGLRLIYFSYDVKMKEKGDIPEGYSVSREKKERFSLILESASTNQTSMYLCASRPGHWNNSPLHFGNGTRLTVT.

The chain combines TRBV29-1 with TRBJ2-3; D might be TRBD1 (6 bases). This CDR3 spans 13 amino acids. V was cut by 7 bases and J by 2 bases, with 13 bases left in between. Germline V lookup: CDR1 SQVTM, CDR2 ANQGSEA. The CDR3 nucleotides read TGCAGCGCTGCTACAGGGTTCACAGATACGCAGTATTTT. It encodes CSAATGFTDTQYF.

This clone has just a few counts. The chain employs TRBV7-9 and TRBJ2-7; D gene unclear. The length of the CDR3 is 13 residues. Germline loops: CDR1 SEHNR, CDR2 FQNEAQ (reference sequence). V was trimmed by 0 bases and J by 2 bases, leaving 5 bases between them. DNA for the CDR3: TGTGCCAGCAGCTTAGCGCTGGCCTACGAGCAGTACTTC. Its protein is CASSLALAYEQYF.

The chain joins TRBV19 to TRBJ2-1, with 9 bases fitting TRBD1. This CDR3 region has 15 residues. CDR1 LNHDA and CDR2 SQIVND come from the germline V gene (reference sequence). V trimming: 7 bases; J trimming: 2 bases; junction bases outside the gene matches: 6. The CDR3 here is CASMDGDRAYNEQFF. CDR3 coding DNA: TGTGCCAGTATGGATGGGGACAGGGCCTACAATGAGCAGTTCTTC.

This chain uses TRBV7-8 with TRBJ2-7; 10 bases map to TRBD2. Germline V lookup: CDR1 SGHVS, CDR2 FQNEAQ. The ends lost 1 base at V and 7 bases at J; junction bases unmatched: 7. CDR3 size: 15 residues. CDR3 amino acids: CASSLGLAGAVEQYF. The CDR3, as DNA: TGTGCCAGCAGCTTAGGGCTAGCGGGAGCGGTTGAGCAGTACTTC.

In this sample, this clone turned up once. This chain connects TRBV6-2 or TRBV6-3 to TRBJ1-2; D unresolved. The ends were cut back, 4 bases at V and 4 bases at J, with 16 bases in the middle. The CDR3 consists of 15 residues. The germline gives CDR1 MNHEY, CDR2 SVGEGT. This chain's CDR3 is CASSFSGSFGYGYTF. CDR3 nucleotide sequence: TGTGCCAGCAGTTTTTCGGGGTCTTTTGGCTATGGCTACACCTTC.

The J gene is TRBJ2-1, the V gene TRBV6-1; 7 bases agree with TRBD1. The CDR3 length is 14 residues. The germline V gene has CDR1 MNHNS and CDR2 SASEGT. V shed 2 bases, J shed 6 bases, and the junction held 4 bases outside the gene matches. Here the CDR3 DNA reads TGTGCCAGCAGTGAACGACGGGACAGCAATGAGCAGTTCTTC. This sequence encodes CASSERRDSNEQFF.